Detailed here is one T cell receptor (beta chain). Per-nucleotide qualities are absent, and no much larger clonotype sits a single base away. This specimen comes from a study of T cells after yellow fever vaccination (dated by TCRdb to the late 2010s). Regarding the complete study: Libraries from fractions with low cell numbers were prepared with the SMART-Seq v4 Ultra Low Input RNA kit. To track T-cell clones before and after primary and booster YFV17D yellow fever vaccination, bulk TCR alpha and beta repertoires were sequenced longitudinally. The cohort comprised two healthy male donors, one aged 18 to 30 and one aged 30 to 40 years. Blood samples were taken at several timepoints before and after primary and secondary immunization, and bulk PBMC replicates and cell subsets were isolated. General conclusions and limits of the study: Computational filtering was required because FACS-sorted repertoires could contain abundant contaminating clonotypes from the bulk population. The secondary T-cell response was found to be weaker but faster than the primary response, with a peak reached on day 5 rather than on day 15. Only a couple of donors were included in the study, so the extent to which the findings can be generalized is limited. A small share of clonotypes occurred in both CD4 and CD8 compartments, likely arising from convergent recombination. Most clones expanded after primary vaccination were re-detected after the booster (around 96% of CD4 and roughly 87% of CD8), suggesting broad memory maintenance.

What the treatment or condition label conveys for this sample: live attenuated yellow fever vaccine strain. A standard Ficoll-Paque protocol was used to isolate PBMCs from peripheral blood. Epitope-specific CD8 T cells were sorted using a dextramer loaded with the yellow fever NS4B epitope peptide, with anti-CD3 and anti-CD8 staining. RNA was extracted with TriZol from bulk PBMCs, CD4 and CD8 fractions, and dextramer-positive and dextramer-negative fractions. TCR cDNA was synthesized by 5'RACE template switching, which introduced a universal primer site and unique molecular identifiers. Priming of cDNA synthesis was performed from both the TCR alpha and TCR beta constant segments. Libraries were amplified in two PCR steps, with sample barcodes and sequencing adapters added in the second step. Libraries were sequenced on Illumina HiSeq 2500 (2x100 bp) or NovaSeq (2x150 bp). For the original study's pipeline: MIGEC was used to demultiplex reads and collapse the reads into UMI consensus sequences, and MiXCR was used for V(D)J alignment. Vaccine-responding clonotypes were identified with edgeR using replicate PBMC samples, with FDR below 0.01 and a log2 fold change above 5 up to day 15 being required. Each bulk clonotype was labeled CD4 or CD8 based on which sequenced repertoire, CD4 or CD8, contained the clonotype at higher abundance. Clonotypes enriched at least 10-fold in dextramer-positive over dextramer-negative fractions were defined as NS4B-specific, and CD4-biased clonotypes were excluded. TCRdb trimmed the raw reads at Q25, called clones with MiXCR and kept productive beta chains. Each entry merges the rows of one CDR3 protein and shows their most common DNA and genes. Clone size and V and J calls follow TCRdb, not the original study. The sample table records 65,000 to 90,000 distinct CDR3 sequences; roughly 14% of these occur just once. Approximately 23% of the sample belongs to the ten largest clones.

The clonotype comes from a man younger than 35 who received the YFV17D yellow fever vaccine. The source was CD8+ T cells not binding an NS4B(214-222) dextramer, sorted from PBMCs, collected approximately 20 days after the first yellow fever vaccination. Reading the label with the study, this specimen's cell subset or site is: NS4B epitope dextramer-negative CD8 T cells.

The CDR3 region: CASSVGWGASYNEQFF. The DNA reads TGTGCCAGCAGCGTTGGGTGGGGCGCCTCCTACAATGAGCAGTTCTTC. Recombination joined TRBV9 with TRBJ2-1, and possibly TRBD1, on 5 matching bases. From the cysteine through the phenylalanine, the CDR3 covers 16 amino acids. Only the CDR3 part of the read is kept: 48 bases, read in frame from the first base. Taken from the germline V gene, the CDR1 and CDR2 loops are SGDLS and YYNGEE. Trimming removed 2 bases from V and 0 bases from J, leaving 12 bases between the germline ends.